This T cell receptor beta chain comes out of a study of cytomegalovirus exposure and HLA in healthy donors. Study information: In an early release, HLA-typed donors contributed tens of millions of unique TCR sequences.

A note on this clone: Its antigen is unidentified.

Findings of the study overall: By a later analysis, the bulk of CMV-associated TCR beta chains appeared HLA-restricted. As was reported, the HLA-A and HLA-B alleles of most subjects were accurately predicted from TCR beta sequences.

13 Jbeta primers and 60 Vbeta primers were used for the PCR. The protocol was immunoSEQ multiplex PCR, while the TCRdb copy is restricted to in-frame clones and leaves out a portion. The sample lists roughly 240,000 clones, around 80% occurring once. Per the germline V gene, CDR1 is SGHRS and CDR2 is YFSETQ. This CDR3 contains 15 residues. V gave up 4 bases and J gave up 4 bases; unmatched junction bases: 10. The chain joins TRBV5-1 to TRBJ1-2; 7 bases align to TRBD1. Material for sequencing was PBMCs. The TCR comes from a boy between 10 and 17 years old in good health and CMV-seronegative. The CDR3 region is CASSARRTGIYGYTF. The CDR3 DNA sequence: TGCGCCAGCAGCGCCAGAAGGACAGGAATCTATGGCTACACCTTC.